Listed here are 26 T cell receptor beta chains from one sample, sequenced in a study of human T cells and chemical hapten exposure. Time point of the sample: healthy volunteer bleed at 2 weeks. Total RNA came from unfractionated whole blood. TCRdb recomputed calls from the RACE reads with MiXCR, one row per CDR3 protein. The data contain 35,000 to 50,000 distinct CDR3 sequences, about 4.5% of them singletons. The sequenced sample consisted of whole blood. These receptors all stem from a female donor in good health. Some clones in this sample may be carry-over from other donors' samples.

This clonotype was counted ten times or more. This chain joins TRBV10-3 and TRBJ2-3; possibly TRBD1 for D (5 bases). CDR1 is ENHRY and CDR2 is SYGVKD in the germline V gene. The V gene lost 4 bases and the J gene lost 2 bases, with 22 bases spanning the gap. The CDR3 consists of 18 residues. The CDR3 bases are TGTGCCATCAGTGGGACCCCAGGGTTAGGTGGGCTCACAGATACGCAGTATTTT. Its translation is CAISGTPGLGGLTDTQYF.

This clonotype has at least ten counts. The rearrangement links TRBV12-3 or TRBV12-4 to TRBJ1-4; 8 positions match TRBD1. V trimming: 4 bases; J trimming: 8 bases; junction bases outside the gene matches: 18. This CDR3 has 18 amino acids. CDR3 sequence (DNA): TGTGCCAGCAGTTCTACTACGTTACAGGGGGAGAGAGGCGAAAAACTGTTTTTT. Translated, it gives CASSSTTLQGERGEKLFF.

This clonotype was counted at least ten times. This chain joins TRBV29-1 and TRBJ2-5; D tentatively fits TRBD1 or TRBD2 (5 bases each). Trimming shortened V by 3 bases and J by 4 bases, and 9 bases separated the two germline ends. This CDR3 is 12 amino acids long. CDR1 is SQVTM and CDR2 is ANQGSEA in the germline V gene. The CDR3 reads CSVDEGSETQYF. The CDR3 coding sequence is TGCAGCGTTGATGAGGGGTCAGAGACCCAGTACTTC.

This clonotype was seen ten or more times. The junction departs from the called germline gene at one end, perhaps through a read error. This chain links TRBV3-1 with TRBJ2-5, with TRBD1 as a possible D gene (6 bases). This CDR3 spans 14 amino acids. The V gene's germline CDR1 is LGHDT and CDR2 YNNKEL (reference sequence). CDR3 coding DNA: TGTGCCAGCAGTCTTCGAAGGGGACAAGAGGCCCAGTACTTC. As protein: CASSLRRGQEAQYF.

This clonotype was seen many times. This chain joins TRBV15 and TRBJ1-4, with a weak D call TRBD1 (6 bases). In germline, CDR1 is LNHNV, CDR2 YYDKDF (reference sequence). V was clipped by 4 bases and J by 6 bases, with 15 bases between them. The CDR3 contains 15 residues. CDR3 sequence (DNA): TGTGCCACCAGCAAAGGACAGCTGATTTATGAAAAACTGTTTTTT. As protein: CATSKGQLIYEKLFF.

The rearrangement joins TRBV12-3 or TRBV12-4 to TRBJ2-3; 8 nucleotides line up with TRBD2. With V trimmed by 7 bases and J by 2 bases, 14 bases remained unmatched. The CDR3 is 17 amino acids. CDR3 bases: TGTGCCAGCACCCCACCATCACGGGGGGGAATCACAGATACGCAGTATTTT. Residues: CASTPPSRGGITDTQYF.

This clonotype was seen only a few times. This chain connects TRBV2 to TRBJ1-6; 7 nucleotides match TRBD1. The CDR3 is 15 amino acids. CDR1 and CDR2 (germline): SNHLY, FYNNEI. With 4 bases clipped from V and 8 bases from J, the junction kept 8 bases outside the gene matches. The CDR3 bases are TGTGCCAGCAGTGTAGAGGGGGCGCAGGATTCACCCCTCCACTTT. Residues: CASSVEGAQDSPLHF. Full variable domain (remainder filled in from reference TRBV2 and TRBJ1-6): EPEVTQTPSHQVTQMGQEVILRCVPISNHLYFYWYRQILGQKVEFLVSFYNNEISEKSEIFDDQFSVERPDGSNFTLKIRSTKLEDSAMYFCASSVEGAQDSPLHFGNGTRLTVT.

The table lists this clonotype with many counts. The V and J genes are TRBV27 and TRBJ1-1; 9 bases are a match to TRBD1. This CDR3 comprises 13 residues. Germline V CDR1 and CDR2: MNHEY, SMNVEV (reference sequence). Trimming took 5 bases from V and 10 from J; bases not matched to a gene: 8. CDR3 loop: CASSRDRESGAFF. The CDR3 bases are TGTGCCAGCAGTCGGGACAGGGAGTCTGGAGCTTTCTTT.

This clonotype was observed a handful of times. The chain recombines TRBV7-8 with TRBJ2-6; tentatively, D is TRBD2 (5 bases). In germline, CDR1 is SGHVS, CDR2 FQNEAQ. The length of the CDR3 is 16 residues. Trimming removed 5 bases at V and 5 bases at J, with 16 bases between. The CDR3, as DNA: TGTGCCAGCAGCCAACCGACGGGGATCTGGGCCAACGTCCTGACTTTC. Translation gives CASSQPTGIWANVLTF.

This clonotype was detected only a few times. V usage is TRBV3-1 and J usage is TRBJ2-2; possibly TRBD1 for D (6 bases). This CDR3 spans 14 amino acids. The germline V gene encodes CDR1 LGHDT and CDR2 YNNKEL (reference sequence). The V and J ends lost 7 bases and 3 bases respectively, with 12 bases between them. The CDR3 coding sequence is TGTGCCAGCACTACGGACAGACACACCGGGGAGCTGTTTTTT. Residues: CASTTDRHTGELFF.

This clonotype came up many times. At one end the junction does not follow the germline gene, possibly because of a read error. The rearrangement uses TRBV29-1 and TRBJ1-1; 7 bases are shared with TRBD1. In germline, CDR1 is SQVTM, CDR2 ANQGSEA. The CDR3 is 13 residues long. The chain's CDR3 is CSGATGRDTEAFF. Here the CDR3 DNA reads TGCAGCGGTGCGACAGGGCGGGACACTGAAGCCTTCTTT.

As DNA, the CDR3 is TGTGCCAGCAGCCCCCGGGTGTTGTCCGGCCGGGAGACCCAGTACTTC. The encoded protein is CASSPRVLSGRETQYF. The genes are TRBV5-4 and TRBJ2-5; D not certain. Trimming left V 4 bases short and J 5 bases short, with 21 bases between. Germline lookup yields CDR1 SGHNT and CDR2 YYREEE (reference sequence). This CDR3 is 16 amino acids long.

The sample holds many counts of this clonotype. This chain uses TRBV7-2 with TRBJ2-3, with TRBD2 matching over 9 bases. The CDR3 is made up of 15 amino acids. The junction had 4 bases not matched to a gene; V was cut back by 4 bases and J by 2 bases. Germline CDR1 reads SGHTA; CDR2 reads FQGNSA. The CDR3 sequence: CASSSSGLATDTQYF. The CDR3 DNA follows: TGTGCCAGCAGCTCGTCGGGACTAGCCACAGATACGCAGTATTTT.

This clonotype came up many times. V usage is TRBV6-2 or TRBV6-3 and J usage is TRBJ1-1, with unresolved D. The CDR3 has 13 residues. V was shortened by 0 bases and J by 6 bases, with 8 bases between the two germline ends. Germline CDR1 is MNHEY and CDR2 is SVGEGT. CDR3 protein: CASSYSITAEAFF. CDR3 DNA sequence: TGTGCCAGCAGTTACTCTATAACAGCTGAAGCTTTCTTT.

The rearrangement joins TRBV5-1 to TRBJ1-1; a possible D gene is TRBD1 (5 bases). Between the trimmed V and J ends, which lost 3 bases and 2 bases, there was a span of 14 bases. CDR1 and CDR2 (germline): SGHRS, YFSETQ. The CDR3 totals 15 residues. CDR3 bases: TGCGCCAGCAGCTCGGGACTGGGAGTTAACACTGAAGCTTTCTTT. It yields the protein CASSSGLGVNTEAFF.

This clonotype was counted at least ten times. This sequence joins TRBV7-2 and TRBJ1-3; D uncertain. The ends were cut back, 1 base at V and 0 bases at J, with 7 bases in the middle. The CDR3 totals 15 residues. The V gene's germline CDR1 is SGHTA and CDR2 FQGNSA. In nucleotides, the CDR3 is TGTGCCAGCAGCTTAGGGCTAAACTCTGGAAACACCATATATTTT. It yields the protein CASSLGLNSGNTIYF.

V gene TRBV20-1 combines with J gene TRBJ2-7; TRBD2 aligns across 14 bases. In germline, CDR1 is DFQATT, CDR2 SNEGSKA (reference sequence). The CDR3 covers 17 residues. Losses at the gene ends were 3 bases for V and 0 bases for J; bases not matched to a gene: 7. CDR3 in amino acids: CSARTGTSGGSSYEQYF. The DNA of the CDR3 is TGCAGTGCTAGGACCGGGACTAGCGGGGGTAGCTCCTACGAGCAGTACTTC.

This clonotype was picked up many times. The chain combines TRBV13 with TRBJ1-2, with D possibly being TRBD1 (6 bases). CDR1 and CDR2 from the germline V gene are PRHDT and FYEKMQ (reference sequence). V was trimmed by 5 bases and J by 6 bases, leaving 13 bases between them. The CDR3 consists of 13 residues. CDR3 in DNA: TGTGCCAGCAGCCCCGTGCAGGGGAATGGCTACACCTTC. This encodes CASSPVQGNGYTF.

This clonotype was observed at least ten times. V usage is TRBV12-3 or TRBV12-4 and J usage is TRBJ2-7; possible D gene TRBD1, 6 bases. Trimming left V 4 bases short and J 4 bases short, with 14 bases between. This CDR3 has 14 residues. CDR3 DNA sequence: TGTGCCAGCAGTTACTCCGGGACAACATACGAGCAGTACTTC. It codes for CASSYSGTTYEQYF.

This clonotype was counted many times. The chain carries TRBV5-1 and TRBJ2-3; D unclear. The CDR3 extends over 12 amino acids. The V and J ends lost 1 base and 5 bases respectively, with 5 bases between them. Germline CDR1 SGHRS, CDR2 YFSETQ. The CDR3 sequence is CASSLTQDTQYF. In DNA, the CDR3 is TGCGCCAGCAGCTTGACCCAAGATACGCAGTATTTT.

This clonotype was observed a few times. The V call is TRBV6-2 or TRBV6-3, the J call TRBJ2-1; 9 nucleotides line up with TRBD1. This CDR3 has 18 amino acids. J was trimmed by 7 bases and V by 5 bases; bases with no gene match: 18. CDR1 is MNHEY, CDR2 SVGEGT, per germline. The CDR3 loop is CASSPLTYRDRVWNEQFF. CDR3 DNA sequence: TGTGCCAGCAGTCCGTTAACGTACCGGGACAGGGTTTGGAATGAGCAGTTCTTC.

This clonotype was seen more than once but under ten times. V is TRBV5-5 and J is TRBJ2-2, with 11 nucleotides matching TRBD2. CDR1 and CDR2 from the germline V gene are SGHKS and YYEKEE (reference sequence). V dropped 3 bases and J dropped 8; count of bases not matched to a gene: 6. CDR3 size: 15 residues. This CDR3 reads CASSSTSGETGELFF. The CDR3 DNA sequence: TGTGCCAGCAGCTCGACTAGCGGGGAAACGGGGGAGCTGTTTTTT.

Ten or more counts support this clonotype. The chain recombines TRBV25-1 with TRBJ1-2; maybe TRBD1 (6 bases). CDR1 and CDR2 (germline): MGHDK, SYGVNS. This CDR3 region has 14 residues. Trimming removed 7 bases from V and 4 bases from J, with 16 bases in between. In nucleotides, the CDR3 is TGTGCCAGCACAGGGGCGACAGGAGTCTATGGCTACACCTTC. Encoded protein: CASTGATGVYGYTF.

This clonotype was observed many times. The J gene is TRBJ1-2, the V gene TRBV20-1; a possible D gene is TRBD1 (6 bases). Trimming removed 6 bases at V and 1 base at J, with 12 bases between. CDR1 DFQATT and CDR2 SNEGSKA come from the germline V gene (reference sequence). The CDR3 has 13 residues. CDR3 amino acids: CSAPTQGNYGYTF. CDR3 DNA: TGCAGTGCCCCGACACAGGGTAACTATGGCTACACCTTC.

In its sample, this clonotype was seen a few times. The chain joins TRBV20-1 to TRBJ2-3; 11 bases match TRBD2. J lost 5 bases, V lost 0 bases, and 10 bases had no gene match. The CDR3 is 17 amino acids. CDR1 is DFQATT, CDR2 SNEGSKA, per germline (reference sequence). DNA for the CDR3: TGCAGTGCTAGAGATGTGTTAGCGGGGGGGCGGGGAGATACGCAGTATTTT. Residues: CSARDVLAGGRGDTQYF.

This clonotype was counted ten times or more. CDR3 DNA sequence: TGCGCCAGCAGTCACGGTGACAGGCGTGAAGGAGATACGCAGTATTTT. This sequence encodes CASSHGDRREGDTQYF. The chain links TRBV23-1 to TRBJ2-3; the D gene is possibly TRBD1 (6 bases). TRBV23-1 is filed as an ORF, its function uncertain. Trimming removed 3 bases at V and 5 bases at J, with 18 bases between. The CDR3 length is 16 residues.